The T cell receptor beta chain described here comes from a study of blood T cell repertoires in COVID-19. Study at large: From the United States, Italy and Spain came samples of acute and convalescent COVID-19.

As handled by the study authors: Amplified reference gene primers provided the basis for estimating nucleated cell counts. TCRdb's copy holds only in-frame clones and misses some; the assay was immunoSEQ multiplex PCR. The DNA was the basis for D and trimming; V, J and clone size are from that table. Of about 95,000 clones in the sample, roughly four fifths were seen once. Germline V gene lookup returns CDR1 MNHEY and CDR2 SMNVEV (reference sequence). This CDR3 is built from 18 residues. The V and J ends lost 3 bases and 0 bases respectively, with 19 bases between them. Material: peripheral blood. The clonotype was recovered from a human donor in a cohort sampled during active COVID-19. This sequence joins TRBV27 and TRBJ2-3; TRBD2 is a possible D gene (10 bases). In DNA, the CDR3 is TGTGCCAGCAGTTTGGGACAGGGACTAGCGTATAGCACAGATACGCAGTATTTT. It encodes CASSLGQGLAYSTDTQYF.